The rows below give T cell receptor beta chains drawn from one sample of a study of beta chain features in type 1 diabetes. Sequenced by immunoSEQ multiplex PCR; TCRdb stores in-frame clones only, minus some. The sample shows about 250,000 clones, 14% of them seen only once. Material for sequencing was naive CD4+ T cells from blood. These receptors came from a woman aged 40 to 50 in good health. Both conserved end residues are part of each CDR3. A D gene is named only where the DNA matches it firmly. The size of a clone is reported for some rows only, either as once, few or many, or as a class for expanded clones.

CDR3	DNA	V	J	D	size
CASSFRDRVGEQYF	TGTGCCAGCAGTTTCCGGGACAGGGTTGGGGAGCAGTACTTC	TRBV27	TRBJ2-7	TRBD1	.
CASSQVWQVDTGELFF	TGTGCCAGCAGCCAAGTGTGGCAGGTGGACACCGGGGAGCTGTTTTTT	TRBV14	TRBJ2-2	.	few
CASSPGGQGDSYEQYF	TGTGCCAGCAGCCCCGGGGGACAGGGGGACTCCTACGAGCAGTACTTC	TRBV4-2	TRBJ2-7	TRBD1	.
CASSMVRTAGNQPQHF	TGTGCCAGTAGTATGGTTCGGACAGCCGGCAATCAGCCCCAGCATTTT	TRBV19	TRBJ1-5	.	.
CASSASNRGDGYTF	TGTGCCAGCAGCGCCAGCAACAGGGGCGATGGCTACACCTTC	TRBV11-2	TRBJ1-2	TRBD1	few
CSVAPTSGGAYEQYF	TGCAGCGTTGCACCAACTAGCGGGGGGGCCTACGAGCAGTACTTC	TRBV29-1	TRBJ2-7	TRBD2	few
CASSLFPSRGQYF	TGTGCCAGCAGCTTGTTTCCCTCGCGAGGACAGTACTTC	TRBV7-8	TRBJ2-7	.	.
CASSQVVLAGSTDTQYF	TGTGCCAGCAGCCAGGTGGTCCTAGCGGGGAGCACAGATACGCAGTATTTT	TRBV5-5	TRBJ2-3	TRBD2	few
CASSGARGHRMNTEAFF	TGTGCCAGCAGCGGGGCCAGGGGGCATAGAATGAACACTGAAGCTTTCTTT	TRBV9	TRBJ1-1	TRBD1	.
CASNIDRGHETQYF	TGCGCCAGCAACATTGACAGGGGGCACGAGACCCAGTACTTC	TRBV5-1	TRBJ2-5	TRBD1	few
CASSEGLAGGNEQFF	TGCGCCAGCAGCGAGGGACTAGCGGGGGGGAATGAGCAGTTCTTC	TRBV5-1	TRBJ2-1	TRBD2	few
CASSSTVGQGFGYTF	TGTGCCAGCTCATCAACTGTTGGACAGGGGTTTGGCTACACCTTC	TRBV18	TRBJ1-2	TRBD1	few
CASSEDGHRTEKLFF	TGTGCCAGCAGTGAAGACGGCCACAGAACCGAAAAACTGTTTTTT	TRBV2	TRBJ1-4	.	.
CASSYQRGALYGYTF	TGTGCCAGCAGTTACCAACGGGGAGCCCTCTATGGCTACACCTTC	TRBV6-5	TRBJ1-2	.	.
CSVMVTNTEAFF	TGCAGCGTTATGGTCACAAACACTGAAGCTTTCTTT	TRBV29-1	TRBJ1-1	.	few
CASSQDNSYNEQFF	TGTGCCAGCAGCCAAGACAACTCCTACAATGAGCAGTTCTTC	TRBV6-5	TRBJ2-1	.	few
CASSDRGQGAGANVLTF	TGTGCCAGCAGCGATAGGGGACAGGGGGCTGGGGCCAACGTCCTGACTTTC	TRBV5-4	TRBJ2-6	TRBD1	.
CASSTVGANEKLFF	TGTGCCAGCAGTACCGTCGGGGCTAATGAAAAACTGTTTTTT	TRBV25-1	TRBJ1-4	.	.
CASSLEAGGDSPLHF	TGTGCCAGCAGCTTAGAGGCAGGGGGTGATTCACCCCTCCACTTT	TRBV7-9	TRBJ1-6	TRBD1	.
CASSRLAGDHEQYF	TGTGCCAGCAGCCGACTAGCGGGGGACCACGAGCAGTACTTC	TRBV27	TRBJ2-7	TRBD2	.
CASSAPLGGLAYNEQFF	TGTGCCAGCAGCGCCCCTTTGGGGGGACTAGCATACAATGAGCAGTTCTTC	TRBV7-2	TRBJ2-1	TRBD2	few
CASSLALTSGDVTQYF	TGTGCCAGCAGCTTAGCGCTAACTAGCGGGGACGTGACCCAGTACTTC	TRBV7-2	TRBJ2-5	TRBD2	.
CASSLEGGSTGELFF	TGTGCCAGCAGCCTAGAGGGGGGGAGCACCGGGGAGCTGTTTTTT	TRBV9	TRBJ2-2	.	few
CASSSTLSTQYF	TGTGCCAGCAGCTCCACCTTGAGTACGCAGTATTTT	TRBV11-2	TRBJ2-3	.	.